This T cell receptor (beta chain) was observed in a study of technical replicates of blood from a handful of donors. This clone was seen a handful of times. Generated by immunoSEQ multiplex PCR, the TCRdb table keeps only in-frame clones and is missing some. The table lists 65,000 to 95,000 clones, approximately 97% of them singletons. Trimming removed 10 bases from V and 3 bases from J; junction bases left unmatched: 8. Germline CDR1 reads LNHDA; CDR2 reads SQIVND (reference sequence). CDR3 length: 14 amino acids. The sequenced sample was T cells isolated from PBMCs. The V call is TRBV19, the J call TRBJ2-3; TRBD2 aligns across 9 bases. The source is a human donor in good health. CDR3: CATRPGLATDTQYF. CDR3 coding DNA: TGTGCCACCAGGCCGGGACTAGCTACAGATACGCAGTATTTT.